The T cell receptor beta chain under discussion was sequenced for a study of shared clonotypes between healthy human individuals. Study context: Sampling drew on donors who were two women and a few men aged 18 to 49.

Turning to this clone: Its matching antigen is unknown.

Every contributor of samples was a Caucasian grown-up residing in Nashville, Tennessee. Overall study findings and caveats: Four donors shared approximately 5% of their naive CD4 clonotypes.

Original data processing: There were no quality scores in the junction-only immunoSEQ sequences, so filtering differed. The data were produced by immunoSEQ multiplex PCR, yet TCRdb's version contains in-frame clones alone and is incomplete. V, J and clone size are taken as reported in that table, and D and trimming were inferred from the DNA itself. The sample shows some 2,400,000 clones, approximately 94% of them seen only once. CDR1 and CDR2 (germline): MGHRA, YSYEKL. This CDR3 is 16 amino acids long. V lost 4 bases and J 3 bases, leaving 16 bases between the germline ends. This chain uses TRBV4-1 with TRBJ1-3, with D perhaps TRBD1 (5 bases). The sample taken for sequencing was naive CD4+ T cells sorted from blood. Described subset: CD45RA+ positively selected. This receptor was obtained from a man aged 18 to 29 in good health. The CDR3 nucleotides are TGCGCCAGCAGCCTAAACCAAAGGGGCGGTGGAAACACCATATATTTT. Translated, it gives CASSLNQRGGGNTIYF.